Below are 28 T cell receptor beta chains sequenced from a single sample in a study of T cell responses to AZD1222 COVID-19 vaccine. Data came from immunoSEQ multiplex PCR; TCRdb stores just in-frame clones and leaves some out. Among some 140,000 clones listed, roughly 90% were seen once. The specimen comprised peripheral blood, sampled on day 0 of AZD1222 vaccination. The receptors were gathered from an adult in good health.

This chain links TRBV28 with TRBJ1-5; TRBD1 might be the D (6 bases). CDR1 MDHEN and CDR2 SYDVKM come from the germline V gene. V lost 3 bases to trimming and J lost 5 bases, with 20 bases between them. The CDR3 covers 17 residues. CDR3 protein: CASSFFPGTIIYQPQHF. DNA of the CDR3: TGTGCCAGCAGTTTCTTTCCCGGGACAATTATTTATCAGCCCCAGCATTTT.

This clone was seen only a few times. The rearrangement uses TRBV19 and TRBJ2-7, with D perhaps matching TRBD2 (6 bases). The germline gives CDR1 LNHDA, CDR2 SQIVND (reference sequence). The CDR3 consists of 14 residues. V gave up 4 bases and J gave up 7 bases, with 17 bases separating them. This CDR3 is CASSRGGIGREQYF. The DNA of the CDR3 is TGTGCCAGTAGTAGGGGAGGCATCGGCAGAGAGCAGTACTTC.

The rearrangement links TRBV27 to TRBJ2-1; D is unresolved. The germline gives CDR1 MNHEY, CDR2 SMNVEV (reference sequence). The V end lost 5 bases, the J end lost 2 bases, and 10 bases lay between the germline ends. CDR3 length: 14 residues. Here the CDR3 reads CASSNRLPYNEQFF. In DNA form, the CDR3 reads TGTGCCAGCAGTAACAGACTCCCCTACAATGAGCAGTTCTTC.

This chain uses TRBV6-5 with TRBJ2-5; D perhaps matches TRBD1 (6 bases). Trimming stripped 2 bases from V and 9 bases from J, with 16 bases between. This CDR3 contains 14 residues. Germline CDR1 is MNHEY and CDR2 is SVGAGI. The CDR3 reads CASSYPGQNAAQYF. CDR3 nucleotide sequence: TGTGCCAGCAGTTACCCGGGACAAAATGCGGCCCAGTACTTC.

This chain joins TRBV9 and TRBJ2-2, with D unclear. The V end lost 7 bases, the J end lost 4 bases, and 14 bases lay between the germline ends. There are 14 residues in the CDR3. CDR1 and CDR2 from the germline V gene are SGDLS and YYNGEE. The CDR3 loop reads CASGVGTGTGELFF. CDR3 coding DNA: TGTGCCAGCGGTGTCGGTACGGGCACCGGGGAGCTGTTTTTT.

CDR3 DNA sequence: TGTGCCAGTAGTGGACGTCCCGGCAATCAGCCCCAGCATTTT. It is translated as CASSGRPGNQPQHF. V is TRBV19 and J is TRBJ1-5; no firm D call. Trimming pared 5 bases from V and 2 bases from J, leaving 10 bases between. The length of the CDR3 is 14 residues. CDR1 and CDR2 (germline): LNHDA, SQIVND (reference sequence).

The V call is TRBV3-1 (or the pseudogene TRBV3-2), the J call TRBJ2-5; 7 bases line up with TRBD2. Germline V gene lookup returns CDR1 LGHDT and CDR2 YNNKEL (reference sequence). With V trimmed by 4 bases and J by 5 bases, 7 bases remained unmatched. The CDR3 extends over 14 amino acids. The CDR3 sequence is CASSPRRTRETQYF. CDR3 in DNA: TGTGCCAGCAGCCCTAGGAGGACTAGGGAGACCCAGTACTTC.

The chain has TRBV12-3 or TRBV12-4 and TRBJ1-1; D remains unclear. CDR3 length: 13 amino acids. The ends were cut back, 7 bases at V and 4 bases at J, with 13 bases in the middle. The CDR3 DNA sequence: TGTGCCAGCACCACATTCCGGGGCACTGAAGCTTTCTTT. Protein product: CASTTFRGTEAFF.

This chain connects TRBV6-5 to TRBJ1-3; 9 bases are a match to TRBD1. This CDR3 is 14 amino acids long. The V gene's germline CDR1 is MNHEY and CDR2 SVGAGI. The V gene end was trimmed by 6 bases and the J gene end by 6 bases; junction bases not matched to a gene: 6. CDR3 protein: CASSHRGLENTIYF. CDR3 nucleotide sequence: TGTGCCAGCAGCCACAGGGGGCTTGAAAACACCATATATTTT.

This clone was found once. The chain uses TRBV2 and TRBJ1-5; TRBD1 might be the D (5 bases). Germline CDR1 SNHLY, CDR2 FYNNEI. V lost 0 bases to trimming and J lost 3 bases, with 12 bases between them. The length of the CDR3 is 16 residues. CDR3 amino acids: CASSEALRGVNQPQHF. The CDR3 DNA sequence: TGTGCCAGCAGTGAAGCGCTTCGAGGGGTCAATCAGCCCCAGCATTTT.

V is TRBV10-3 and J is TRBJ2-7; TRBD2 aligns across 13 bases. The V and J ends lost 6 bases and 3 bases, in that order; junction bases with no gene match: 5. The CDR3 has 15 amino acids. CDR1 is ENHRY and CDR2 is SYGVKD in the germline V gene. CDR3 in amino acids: CAISHGTSGDYEQYF. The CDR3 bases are TGTGCCATCAGCCACGGGACTAGCGGGGACTACGAGCAGTACTTC.

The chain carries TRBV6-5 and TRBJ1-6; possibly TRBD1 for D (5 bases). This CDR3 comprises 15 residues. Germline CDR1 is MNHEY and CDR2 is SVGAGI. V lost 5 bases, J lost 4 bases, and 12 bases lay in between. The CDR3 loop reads CASSLQAGYNSPLHF. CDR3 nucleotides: TGTGCCAGCAGTCTCCAGGCAGGGTATAATTCACCCCTCCACTTT.

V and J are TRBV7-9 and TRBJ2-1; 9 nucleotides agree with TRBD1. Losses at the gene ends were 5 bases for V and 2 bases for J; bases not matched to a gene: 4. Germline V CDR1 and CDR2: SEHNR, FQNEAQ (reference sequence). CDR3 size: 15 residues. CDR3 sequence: CASSRGQGPYNEQFF. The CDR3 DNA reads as TGTGCCAGCAGCCGCGGACAGGGGCCCTACAATGAGCAGTTCTTC.

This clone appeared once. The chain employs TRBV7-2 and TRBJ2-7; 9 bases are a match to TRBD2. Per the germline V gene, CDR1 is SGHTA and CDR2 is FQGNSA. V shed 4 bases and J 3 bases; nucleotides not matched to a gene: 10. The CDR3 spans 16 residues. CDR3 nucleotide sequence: TGTGCCAGCAGCTCCGGAGCGGGAGGACCTTACTACGAGCAGTACTTC. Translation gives CASSSGAGGPYYEQYF.

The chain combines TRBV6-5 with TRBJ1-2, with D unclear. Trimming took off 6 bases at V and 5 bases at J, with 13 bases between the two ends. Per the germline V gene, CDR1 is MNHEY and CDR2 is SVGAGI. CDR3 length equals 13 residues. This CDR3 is CASSSSWRYGYTF. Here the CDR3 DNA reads TGTGCCAGCAGCTCCTCCTGGCGATATGGCTACACCTTC.

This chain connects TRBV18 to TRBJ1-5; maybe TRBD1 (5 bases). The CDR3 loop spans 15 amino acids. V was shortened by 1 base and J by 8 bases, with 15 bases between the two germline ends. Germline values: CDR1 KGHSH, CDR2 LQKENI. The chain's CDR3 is CASSPLQGQGKPQHF. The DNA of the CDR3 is TGTGCCAGCTCACCACTTCAGGGCCAAGGAAAGCCCCAGCATTTT.

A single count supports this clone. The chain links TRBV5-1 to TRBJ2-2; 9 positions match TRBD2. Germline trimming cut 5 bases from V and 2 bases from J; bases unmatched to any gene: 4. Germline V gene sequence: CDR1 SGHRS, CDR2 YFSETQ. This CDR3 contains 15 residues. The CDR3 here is CASRETSGNTGELFF. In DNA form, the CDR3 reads TGCGCCAGCAGGGAGACTAGCGGAAACACCGGGGAGCTGTTTTTT. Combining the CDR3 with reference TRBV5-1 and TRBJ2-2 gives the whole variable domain KAGVTQTPRYLIKTRGQQVTLSCSPISGHRSVSWYQQTPGQGLQFLFEYFSETQRNKGNFPGRFSGRQFSNSRSEMNVSTLELGDSALYLCASRETSGNTGELFFGEGSRLTVL.

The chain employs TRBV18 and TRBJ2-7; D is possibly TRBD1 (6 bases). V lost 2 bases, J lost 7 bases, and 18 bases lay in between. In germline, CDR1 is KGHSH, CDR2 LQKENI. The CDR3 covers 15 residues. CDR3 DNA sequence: TGTGCCAGCTCACCAGGGACATCAAGGGTACTTGAGCAGTACTTC. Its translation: CASSPGTSRVLEQYF.

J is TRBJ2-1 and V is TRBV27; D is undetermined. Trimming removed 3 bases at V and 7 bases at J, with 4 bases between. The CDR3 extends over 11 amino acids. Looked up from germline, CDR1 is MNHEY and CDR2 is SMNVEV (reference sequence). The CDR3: CASSFWNEQFF. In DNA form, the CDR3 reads TGTGCCAGCAGTTTCTGGAATGAGCAGTTCTTC.

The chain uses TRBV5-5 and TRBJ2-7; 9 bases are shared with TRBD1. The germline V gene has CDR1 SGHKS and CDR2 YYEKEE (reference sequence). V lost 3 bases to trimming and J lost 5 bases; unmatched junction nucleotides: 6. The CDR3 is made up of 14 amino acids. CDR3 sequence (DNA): TGTGCCAGCAGCTACCATGACAGGGGGAACGAGCAGTACTTC. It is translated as CASSYHDRGNEQYF.

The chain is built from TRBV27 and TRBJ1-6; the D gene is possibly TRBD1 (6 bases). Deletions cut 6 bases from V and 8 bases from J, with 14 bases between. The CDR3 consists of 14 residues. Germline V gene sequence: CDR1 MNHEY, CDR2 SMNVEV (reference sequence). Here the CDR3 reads CASRGTGPDSPLHF. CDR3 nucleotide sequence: TGTGCCAGCAGGGGAACAGGGCCCGATTCACCCCTCCACTTT.

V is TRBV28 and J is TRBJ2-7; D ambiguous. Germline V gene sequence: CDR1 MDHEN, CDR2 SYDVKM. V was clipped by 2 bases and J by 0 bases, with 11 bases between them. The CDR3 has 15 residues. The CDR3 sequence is CASSLVRTSSYEQYF. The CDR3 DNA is TGTGCCAGCAGTTTAGTCCGCACGAGCTCCTACGAGCAGTACTTC.

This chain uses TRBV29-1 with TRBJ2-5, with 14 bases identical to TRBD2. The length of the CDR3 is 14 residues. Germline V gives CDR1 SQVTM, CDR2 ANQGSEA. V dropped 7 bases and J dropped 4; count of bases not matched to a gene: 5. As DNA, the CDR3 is TGCAGCGGGGGACTAGCGGGAGCTAGAGAGACCCAGTACTTC. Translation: CSGGLAGARETQYF.

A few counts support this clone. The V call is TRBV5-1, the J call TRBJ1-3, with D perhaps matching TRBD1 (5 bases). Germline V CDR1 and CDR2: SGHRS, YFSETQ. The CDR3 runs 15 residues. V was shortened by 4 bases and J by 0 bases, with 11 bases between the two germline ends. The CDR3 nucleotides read TGCGCCAGCAGCGCACAGGCGAGCTCTGGAAACACCATATATTTT. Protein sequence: CASSAQASSGNTIYF.

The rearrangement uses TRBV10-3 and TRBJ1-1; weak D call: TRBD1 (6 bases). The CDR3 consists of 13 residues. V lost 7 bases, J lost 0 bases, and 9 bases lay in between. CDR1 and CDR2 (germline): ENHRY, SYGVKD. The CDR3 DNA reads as TGTGCCATCAAAACAGGGATGAACACTGAAGCTTTCTTT. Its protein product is CAIKTGMNTEAFF.

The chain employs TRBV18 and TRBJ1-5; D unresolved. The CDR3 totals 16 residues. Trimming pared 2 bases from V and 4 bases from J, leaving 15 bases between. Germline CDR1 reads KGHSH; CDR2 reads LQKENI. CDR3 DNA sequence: TGTGCCAGCTCACCATTAGAGGTCACAACTAATCAGCCCCAGCATTTT. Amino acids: CASSPLEVTTNQPQHF.

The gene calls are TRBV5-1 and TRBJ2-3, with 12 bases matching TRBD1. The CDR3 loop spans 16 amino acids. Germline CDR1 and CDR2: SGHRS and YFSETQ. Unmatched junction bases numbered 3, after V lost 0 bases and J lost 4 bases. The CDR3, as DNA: TGCGCCAGCAGCTTGGCTGGGACAGGGGGCGCAGATACGCAGTATTTT. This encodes CASSLAGTGGADTQYF.

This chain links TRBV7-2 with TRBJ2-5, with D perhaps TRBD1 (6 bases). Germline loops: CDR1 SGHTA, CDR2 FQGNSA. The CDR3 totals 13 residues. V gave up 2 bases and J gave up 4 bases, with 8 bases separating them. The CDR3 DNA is TGTGCCAGCAGCTTACAGGGGTCAGAGACCCAGTACTTC. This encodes CASSLQGSETQYF.